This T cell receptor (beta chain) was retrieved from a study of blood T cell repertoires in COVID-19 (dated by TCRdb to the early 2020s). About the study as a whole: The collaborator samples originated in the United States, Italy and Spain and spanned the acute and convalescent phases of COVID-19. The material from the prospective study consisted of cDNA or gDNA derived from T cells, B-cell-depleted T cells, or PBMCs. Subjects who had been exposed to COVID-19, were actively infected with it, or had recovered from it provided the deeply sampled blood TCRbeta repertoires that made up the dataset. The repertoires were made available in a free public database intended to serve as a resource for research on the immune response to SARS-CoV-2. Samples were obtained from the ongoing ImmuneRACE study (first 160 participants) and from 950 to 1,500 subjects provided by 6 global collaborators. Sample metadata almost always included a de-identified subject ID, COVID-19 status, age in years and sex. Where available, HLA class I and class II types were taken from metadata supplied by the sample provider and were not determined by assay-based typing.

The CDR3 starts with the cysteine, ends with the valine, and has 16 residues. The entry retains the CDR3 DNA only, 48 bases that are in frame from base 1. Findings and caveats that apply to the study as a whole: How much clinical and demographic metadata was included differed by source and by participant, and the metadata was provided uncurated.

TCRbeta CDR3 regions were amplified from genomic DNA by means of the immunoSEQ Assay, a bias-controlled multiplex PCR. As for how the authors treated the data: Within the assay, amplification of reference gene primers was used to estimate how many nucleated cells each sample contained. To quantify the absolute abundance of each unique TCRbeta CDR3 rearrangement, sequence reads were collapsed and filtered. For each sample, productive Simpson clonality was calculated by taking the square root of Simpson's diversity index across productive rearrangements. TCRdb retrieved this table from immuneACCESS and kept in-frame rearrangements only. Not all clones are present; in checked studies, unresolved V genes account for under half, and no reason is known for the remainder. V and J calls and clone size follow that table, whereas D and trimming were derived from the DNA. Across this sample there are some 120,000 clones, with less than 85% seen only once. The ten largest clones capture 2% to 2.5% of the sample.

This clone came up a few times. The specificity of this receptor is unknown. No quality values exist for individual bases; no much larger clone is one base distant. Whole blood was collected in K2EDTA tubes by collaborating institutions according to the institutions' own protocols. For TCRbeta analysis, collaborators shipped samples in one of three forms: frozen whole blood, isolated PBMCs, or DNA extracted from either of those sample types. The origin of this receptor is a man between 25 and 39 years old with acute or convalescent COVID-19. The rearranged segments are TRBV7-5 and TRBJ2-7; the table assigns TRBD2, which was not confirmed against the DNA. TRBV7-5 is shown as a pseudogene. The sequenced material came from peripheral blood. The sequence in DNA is TGTGCCAGAGCACGACCGACTAGCGGGACTGGATACGAGCAGTACGTC. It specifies CARARPTSGTGYEQYV.